The 14 T cell receptor beta chains listed next were all sequenced from one sample in a study of blood T cell repertoires in COVID-19. Repertoires were generated with immunoSEQ multiplex PCR, while TCRdb's copy carries only in-frame clones and drops some. This table has under 200,000 clones, 83% appearing once. The sample taken for sequencing was PBMCs or T cells enriched from blood (not recorded which). All receptors come from a woman aged 50 to 65 who had recovered from COVID-19.

The chain couples TRBV29-1 to TRBJ1-2; possibly TRBD1 for D (6 bases). Trimming took 4 bases from V and 0 from J, leaving 15 bases between them. The CDR3 runs to 15 residues. Per germline, CDR1 SQVTM and CDR2 ANQGSEA. In DNA form, the CDR3 reads TGCAGCGTTGTTTATCTTACAGGGCCTAACTATGGCTACACCTTC. Its translation: CSVVYLTGPNYGYTF.

The genes are TRBV7-6 and TRBJ1-2; 9 bases map to TRBD1. V lost 5 bases to trimming and J lost 7 bases; unmatched junction nucleotides: 11. Germline lookup yields CDR1 SGHVS and CDR2 FNYEAQ. The length of the CDR3 is 15 residues. CDR3 sequence (DNA): TGTGCCAGCAGCCCAAGCACAGGGGGCAGAGGTGGCTACACCTTC. Residues: CASSPSTGGRGGYTF.

The J gene is TRBJ1-2, the V gene TRBV5-1; TRBD1 matches 9 bases. With V trimmed by 4 bases and J by 7 bases, 8 bases remained unmatched. Germline lookup yields CDR1 SGHRS and CDR2 YFSETQ. CDR3 size: 14 residues. The CDR3 nucleotides are TGCGCCAGCAGCCGATCGGACAGGGGAATTGGCTACACCTTC. This codes for CASSRSDRGIGYTF.

The gene calls are TRBV6-5 and TRBJ1-1; no definite D call. The V gene lost 7 bases and the J gene lost 4 bases, with 19 bases spanning the gap. Germline CDR1 MNHEY, CDR2 SVGAGI. The CDR3 has 15 amino acids. CDR3 bases: TGTGCCAGCATAGAGGGTTTGGGGTGGGGCACTGAAGCTTTCTTT. Encoded protein: CASIEGLGWGTEAFF.

J is TRBJ2-2 and V is TRBV7-9; tentative D call: TRBD1 (6 bases). The CDR3 is made up of 15 amino acids. The V and J ends lost 2 bases and 7 bases respectively, with 14 bases between them. Germline CDR1 reads SEHNR; CDR2 reads FQNEAQ (reference sequence). In DNA form, the CDR3 reads TGTGCCAGCAGCTTATATACACAGGGCGGCGGGGAGCTGTTTTTT. Its translation is CASSLYTQGGGELFF.

This clone showed up just a few times. The chain combines TRBV28 with TRBJ1-5; D perhaps matches TRBD1 (5 bases). This CDR3 contains 14 residues. Germline V lookup: CDR1 MDHEN, CDR2 SYDVKM. The V end was cut by 5 bases, the J end by 1 base, with 9 bases between. The CDR3 nucleotides read TGTGCCAGCAGTGGCAGGGTGAGCAATCAGCCCCAGCATTTT. Encoded protein: CASSGRVSNQPQHF. Full variable domain (remainder filled in from reference TRBV28 and TRBJ1-5): DVKVTQSSRYLVKRTGEKVFLECVQDMDHENMFWYRQDPGLGLRLIYFSYDVKMKEKGDIPEGYSVSREKKERFSLILESASTNQTSMYLCASSGRVSNQPQHFGDGTRLSIL.

The J gene is TRBJ2-1, the V gene TRBV18; 9 bases are a match to TRBD2. CDR3 length: 16 residues. Looked up from germline, CDR1 is KGHSH and CDR2 is LQKENI. V lost 1 base, J lost 6 bases, and 7 bases stayed unmatched. CDR3 DNA sequence: TGTGCCAGCTCACCACTAATAGCGGGAGTGGGCAATGAGCAGTTCTTC. Protein sequence: CASSPLIAGVGNEQFF.

V usage is TRBV27 and J usage is TRBJ2-7, with 7 bases fitting TRBD1. CDR1 is MNHEY and CDR2 is SMNVEV in the germline V gene (reference sequence). Losses at the gene ends were 0 bases for V and 3 bases for J; bases not matched to a gene: 8. The CDR3 contains 16 residues. The CDR3 DNA reads as TGTGCCAGCAGTTTATCGAAATATTGGGACAGCTACGAGCAGTACGTC. Amino acids: CASSLSKYWDSYEQYV.

The V call is TRBV4-2, the J call TRBJ1-2, with a weak D call TRBD1 (5 bases). V dropped 5 bases and J dropped 4 bases, with 11 bases sitting between them. The CDR3 is 13 residues long. Germline assignment: CDR1 LGHNA and CDR2 YNFKEQ. CDR3 sequence: CASSAGRGYGYTF. CDR3 sequence (DNA): TGTGCCAGCAGCGCGGGGAGGGGCTATGGCTACACCTTC.

CDR3 bases: TGTGCCAGCAGTAGACAGGCCAACACTGAAGCTTTCTTT. Its translation is CASSRQANTEAFF. V and J are TRBV2 and TRBJ1-1; D possibly corresponds to TRBD1 (6 bases). CDR1 and CDR2 from the germline V gene are SNHLY and FYNNEI. Trimming stripped 5 bases from V and 2 bases from J, with 9 bases between. CDR3 length: 13 amino acids.

V is TRBV18 and J is TRBJ1-6, with 12 bases that match TRBD1. The junction had 7 bases not matched to a gene; V was cut back by 8 bases and J by 5 bases. This CDR3 is built from 16 residues. Germline V gene lookup returns CDR1 KGHSH and CDR2 LQKENI. The CDR3 sequence is CASTERDRGHNSPLHF. DNA for the CDR3: TGTGCCAGCACGGAAAGGGACAGGGGGCATAATTCACCCCTCCACTTT.

This chain joins TRBV29-1 and TRBJ1-1; D may be TRBD1 (5 bases). CDR3 size: 10 residues. Looked up from germline, CDR1 is SQVTM and CDR2 is ANQGSEA. CDR3 protein: CGGLDTEAFF. The DNA of the CDR3 is TGCGGGGGACTAGACACTGAAGCTTTCTTT.

The chain combines TRBV3-1 (or the pseudogene TRBV3-2) with TRBJ2-3, with 8 bases lining up with TRBD2. Trimming cost V 4 bases and J 2 bases; bases outside gene matches: 8. The CDR3 is 16 amino acids. Germline CDR1 LGHDT, CDR2 YNNKEL (reference sequence). Here the CDR3 DNA reads TGTGCCAGCAGCCCCTTGGGTAGCGGGAACACAGATACGCAGTATTTT. Amino acids: CASSPLGSGNTDTQYF.

This clone appeared many times. The chain employs TRBV7-9 and TRBJ1-1; 7 positions match TRBD1. The V and J ends lost 4 bases and 2 bases, in that order; junction bases with no gene match: 4. The CDR3 contains 14 residues. CDR1 and CDR2 from the germline V gene are SEHNR and FQNEAQ (reference sequence). CDR3 sequence: CASSWWTGNTEAFF. As DNA, the CDR3 is TGTGCCAGCAGCTGGTGGACAGGCAACACTGAAGCTTTCTTT.